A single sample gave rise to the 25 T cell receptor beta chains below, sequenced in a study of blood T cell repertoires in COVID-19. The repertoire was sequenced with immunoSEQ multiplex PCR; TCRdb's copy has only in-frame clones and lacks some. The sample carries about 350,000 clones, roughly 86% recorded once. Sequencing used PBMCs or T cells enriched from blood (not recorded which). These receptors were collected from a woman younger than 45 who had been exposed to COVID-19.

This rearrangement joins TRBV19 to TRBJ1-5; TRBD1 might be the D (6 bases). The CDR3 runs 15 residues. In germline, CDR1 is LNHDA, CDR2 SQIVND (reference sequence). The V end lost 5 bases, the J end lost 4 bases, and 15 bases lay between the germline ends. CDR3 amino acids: CASSVGGQGNQPQHF. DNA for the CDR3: TGTGCCAGTAGTGTTGGCGGCCAGGGGAATCAGCCCCAGCATTTT.

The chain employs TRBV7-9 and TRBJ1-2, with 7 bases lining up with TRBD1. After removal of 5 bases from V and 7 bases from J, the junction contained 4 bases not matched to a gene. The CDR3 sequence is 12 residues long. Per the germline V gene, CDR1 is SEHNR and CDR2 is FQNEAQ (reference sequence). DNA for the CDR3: TGTGCCAGCAGCCCTCAGGGGGGTGGCTACACCTTC. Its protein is CASSPQGGGYTF. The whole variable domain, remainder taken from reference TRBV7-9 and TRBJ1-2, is DTGVSQNPRHKITKRGQNVTFRCDPISEHNRLYWYRQTLGQGPEFLTYFQNEAQLEKSRLLSDRFSAERPKGSFSTLEIQRTEQGDSAMYLCASSPQGGGYTFGSGTRLTVV.

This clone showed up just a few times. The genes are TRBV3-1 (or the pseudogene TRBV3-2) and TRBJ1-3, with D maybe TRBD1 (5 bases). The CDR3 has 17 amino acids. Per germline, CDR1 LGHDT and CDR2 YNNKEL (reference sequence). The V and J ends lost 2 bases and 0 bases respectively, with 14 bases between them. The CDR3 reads CASSQPPGGSSGNTIYF. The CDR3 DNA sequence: TGTGCCAGCAGCCAACCCCCTGGGGGGTCCTCTGGAAACACCATATATTTT.

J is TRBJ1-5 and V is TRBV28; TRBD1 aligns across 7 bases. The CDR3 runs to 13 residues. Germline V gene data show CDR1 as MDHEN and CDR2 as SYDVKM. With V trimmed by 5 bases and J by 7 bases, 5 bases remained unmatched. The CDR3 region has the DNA TGTGCCAGCAGTACACAGGGGAGGCAGCCCCAGCATTTT. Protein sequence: CASSTQGRQPQHF.

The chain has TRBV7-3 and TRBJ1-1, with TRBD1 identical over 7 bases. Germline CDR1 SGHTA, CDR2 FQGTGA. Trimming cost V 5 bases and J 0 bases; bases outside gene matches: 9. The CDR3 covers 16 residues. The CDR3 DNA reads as TGTGCCAGCAGCCCCCAGGGACAGATCATGAACACTGAAGCTTTCTTT. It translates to CASSPQGQIMNTEAFF.

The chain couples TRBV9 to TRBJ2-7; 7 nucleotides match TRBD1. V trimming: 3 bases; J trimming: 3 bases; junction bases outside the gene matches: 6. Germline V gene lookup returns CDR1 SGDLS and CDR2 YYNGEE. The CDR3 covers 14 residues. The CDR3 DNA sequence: TGTGCCAGCAGCGCTGGGACAGAGGGCTACGAGCAGTACTTC. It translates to CASSAGTEGYEQYF.

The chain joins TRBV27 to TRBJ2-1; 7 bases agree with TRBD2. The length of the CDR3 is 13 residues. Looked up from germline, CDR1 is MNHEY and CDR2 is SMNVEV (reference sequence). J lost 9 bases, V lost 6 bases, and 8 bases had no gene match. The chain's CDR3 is CASRPGGSIEQFF. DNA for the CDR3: TGTGCCAGCAGACCCGGGGGGAGCATTGAGCAGTTCTTC.

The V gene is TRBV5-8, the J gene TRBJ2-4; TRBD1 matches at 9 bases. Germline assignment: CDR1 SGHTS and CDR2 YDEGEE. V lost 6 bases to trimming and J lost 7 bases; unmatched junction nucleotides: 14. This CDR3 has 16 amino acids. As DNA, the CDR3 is TGTGCCAGCAACCCCACCGGGGGACAGGGCCAGAACATTCAGTACTTC. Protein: CASNPTGGQGQNIQYF.

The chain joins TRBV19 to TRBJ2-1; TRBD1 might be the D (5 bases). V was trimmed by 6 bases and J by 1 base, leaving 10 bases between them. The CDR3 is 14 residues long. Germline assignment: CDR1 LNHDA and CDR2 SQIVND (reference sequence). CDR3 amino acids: CASSDSLSYNEQFF. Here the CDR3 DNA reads TGTGCCAGTAGCGACAGTTTATCCTACAATGAGCAGTTCTTC. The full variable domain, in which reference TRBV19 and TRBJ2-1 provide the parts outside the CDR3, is DGGITQSPKYLFRKEGQNVTLSCEQNLNHDAMYWYRQDPGQGLRLIYYSQIVNDFQKGDIAEGYSVSREKKESFPLTVTSAQKNPTAFYLCASSDSLSYNEQFFGPGTRLTVL.

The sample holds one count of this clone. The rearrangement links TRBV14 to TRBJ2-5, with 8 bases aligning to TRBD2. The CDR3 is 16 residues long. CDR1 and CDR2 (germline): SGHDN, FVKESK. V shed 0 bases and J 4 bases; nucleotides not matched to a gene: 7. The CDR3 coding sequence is TGTGCCAGCAGCCAAGAACTAGCGGCAGCTTTAGAGACCCAGTACTTC. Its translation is CASSQELAAALETQYF.

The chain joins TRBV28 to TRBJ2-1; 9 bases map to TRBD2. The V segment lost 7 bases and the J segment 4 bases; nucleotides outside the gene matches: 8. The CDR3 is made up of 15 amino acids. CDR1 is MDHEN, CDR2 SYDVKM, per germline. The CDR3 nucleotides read TGTGCCAGCAAGACTGGACTAGCGATTTACAATGAGCAGTTCTTC. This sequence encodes CASKTGLAIYNEQFF.

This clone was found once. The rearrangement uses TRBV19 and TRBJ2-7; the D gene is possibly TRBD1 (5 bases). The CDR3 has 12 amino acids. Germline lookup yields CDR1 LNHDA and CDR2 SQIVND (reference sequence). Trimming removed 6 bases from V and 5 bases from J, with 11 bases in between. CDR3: CASRQGRDEQYF. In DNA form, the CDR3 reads TGTGCCAGTAGACAAGGCAGGGACGAGCAGTACTTC.

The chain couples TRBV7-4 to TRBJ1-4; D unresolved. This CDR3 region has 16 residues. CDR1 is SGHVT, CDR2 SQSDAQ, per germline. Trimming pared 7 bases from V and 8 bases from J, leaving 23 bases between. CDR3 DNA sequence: TGTGCCAGCACCCGAGAGACGGCAGCGGGGAAAGAAAAACTGTTTTTT. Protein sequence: CASTRETAAGKEKLFF. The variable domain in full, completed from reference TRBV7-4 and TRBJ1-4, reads GAGVSQSPRYKVAKRGRDVALRCDSISGHVTLYWYRQTLGQGSEVLTYSQSDAQRDKSGRPSGRFSAERPERSVSTLKIQRTEQGDSAVYLCASTRETAAGKEKLFFGSGTQLSVL.

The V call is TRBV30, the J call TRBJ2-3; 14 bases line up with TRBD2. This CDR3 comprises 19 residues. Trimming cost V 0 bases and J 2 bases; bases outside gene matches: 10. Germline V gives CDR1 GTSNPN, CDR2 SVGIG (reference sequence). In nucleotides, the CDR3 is TGTGCCTGGAGTGTACTTCGGACTAGCGGGAGGCAGGTCACAGATACGCAGTATTTT. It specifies CAWSVLRTSGRQVTDTQYF.

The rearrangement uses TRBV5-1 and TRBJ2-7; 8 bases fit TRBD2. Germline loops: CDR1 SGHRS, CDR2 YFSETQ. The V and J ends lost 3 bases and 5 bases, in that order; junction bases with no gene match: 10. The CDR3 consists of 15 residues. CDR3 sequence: CASSSSGRGIDEQYF. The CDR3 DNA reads TGCGCCAGCAGCTCGTCCGGGAGGGGGATCGACGAGCAGTACTTC.

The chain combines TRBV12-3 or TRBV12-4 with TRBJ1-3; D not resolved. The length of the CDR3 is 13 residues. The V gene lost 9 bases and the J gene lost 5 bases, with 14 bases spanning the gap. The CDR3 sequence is CASKEGGRNTIYF. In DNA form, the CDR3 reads TGTGCCAGTAAAGAGGGTGGTAGAAACACCATATATTTT.

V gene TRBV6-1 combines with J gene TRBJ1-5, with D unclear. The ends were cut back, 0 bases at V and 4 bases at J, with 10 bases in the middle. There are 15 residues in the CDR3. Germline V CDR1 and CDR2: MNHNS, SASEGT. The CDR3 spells CASSEARARNQPQHF. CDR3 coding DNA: TGTGCCAGCAGTGAAGCGCGAGCTCGGAATCAGCCCCAGCATTTT.

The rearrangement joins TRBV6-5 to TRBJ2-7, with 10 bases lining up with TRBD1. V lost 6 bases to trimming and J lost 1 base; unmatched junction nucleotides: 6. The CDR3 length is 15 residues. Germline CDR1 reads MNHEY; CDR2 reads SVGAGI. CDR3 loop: CASRIRDRGSYEQYF. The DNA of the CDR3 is TGTGCCAGCAGAATCCGGGACAGGGGATCCTACGAGCAGTACTTC.

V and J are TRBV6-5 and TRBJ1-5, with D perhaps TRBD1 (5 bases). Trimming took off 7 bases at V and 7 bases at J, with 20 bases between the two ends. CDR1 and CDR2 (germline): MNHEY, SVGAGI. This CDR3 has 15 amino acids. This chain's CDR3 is CASNPSGGTRQPQHF. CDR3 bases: TGTGCCAGCAATCCCTCGGGGGGAACTCGACAGCCCCAGCATTTT.

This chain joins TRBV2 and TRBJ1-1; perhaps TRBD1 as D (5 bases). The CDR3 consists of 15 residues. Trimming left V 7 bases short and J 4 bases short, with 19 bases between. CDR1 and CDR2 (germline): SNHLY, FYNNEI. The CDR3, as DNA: TGTGCCAGCATCGCCGGGGCCAAGCGGGTCACTGAAGCTTTCTTT. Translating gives CASIAGAKRVTEAFF.

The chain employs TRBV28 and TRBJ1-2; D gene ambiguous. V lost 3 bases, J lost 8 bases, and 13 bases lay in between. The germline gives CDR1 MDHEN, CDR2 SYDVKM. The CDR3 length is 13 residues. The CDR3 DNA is TGTGCCAGCAGTTTGAGGCTGGGTGTGGGCTACACCTTC. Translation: CASSLRLGVGYTF.

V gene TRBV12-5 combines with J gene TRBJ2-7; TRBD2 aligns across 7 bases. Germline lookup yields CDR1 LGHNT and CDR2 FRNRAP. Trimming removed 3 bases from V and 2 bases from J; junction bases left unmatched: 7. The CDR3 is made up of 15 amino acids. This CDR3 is CASGFPTSEAYEQYF. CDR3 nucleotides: TGTGCTAGTGGTTTCCCAACTAGCGAAGCCTACGAGCAGTACTTC. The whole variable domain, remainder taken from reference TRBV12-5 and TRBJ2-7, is DARVTQTPRHKVTEMGQEVTMRCQPILGHNTVFWYRQTMMQGLELLAYFRNRAPLDDSGMPKDRFSAEMPDATLATLKIQPSEPRDSAVYFCASGFPTSEAYEQYFGPGTRLTVT.

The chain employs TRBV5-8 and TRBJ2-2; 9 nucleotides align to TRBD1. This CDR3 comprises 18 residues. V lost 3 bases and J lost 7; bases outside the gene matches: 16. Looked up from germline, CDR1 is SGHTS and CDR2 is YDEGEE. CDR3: CASSSIPRDRVVGGELFF. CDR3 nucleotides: TGTGCCAGCAGCTCGATCCCCCGGGACAGGGTTGTCGGCGGGGAGCTGTTTTTT.

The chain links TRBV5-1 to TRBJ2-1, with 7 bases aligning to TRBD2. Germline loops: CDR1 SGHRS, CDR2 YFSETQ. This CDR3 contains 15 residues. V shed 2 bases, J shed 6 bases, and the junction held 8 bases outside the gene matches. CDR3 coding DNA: TGCGCCAGCAGCTTTAGTGCGGGAGTCCGCAATGAGCAGTTCTTC. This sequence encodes CASSFSAGVRNEQFF.

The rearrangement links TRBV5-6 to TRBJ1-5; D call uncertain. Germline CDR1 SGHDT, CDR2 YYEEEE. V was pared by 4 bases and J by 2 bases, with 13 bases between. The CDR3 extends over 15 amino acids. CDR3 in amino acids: CASSNGVHGNQPQHF. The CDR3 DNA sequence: TGTGCCAGCAGCAACGGGGTTCATGGCAATCAGCCCCAGCATTTT.